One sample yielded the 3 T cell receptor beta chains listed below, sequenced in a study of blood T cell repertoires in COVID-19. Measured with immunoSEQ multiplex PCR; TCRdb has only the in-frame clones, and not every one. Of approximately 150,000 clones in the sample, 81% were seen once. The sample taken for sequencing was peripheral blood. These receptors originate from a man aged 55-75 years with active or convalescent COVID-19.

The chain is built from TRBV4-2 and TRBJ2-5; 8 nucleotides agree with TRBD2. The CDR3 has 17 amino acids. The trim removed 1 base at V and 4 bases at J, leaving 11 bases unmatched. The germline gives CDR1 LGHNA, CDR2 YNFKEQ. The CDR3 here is CASSQAPRAGGGETQYF. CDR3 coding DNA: TGTGCCAGCAGCCAAGCCCCCCGGGCGGGGGGAGGAGAGACCCAGTACTTC.

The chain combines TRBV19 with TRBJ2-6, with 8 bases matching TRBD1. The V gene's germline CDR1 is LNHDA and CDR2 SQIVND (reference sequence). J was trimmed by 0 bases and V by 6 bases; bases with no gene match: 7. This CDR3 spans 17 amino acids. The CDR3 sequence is CASRTGTGASGANVLTF. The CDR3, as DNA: TGTGCCAGTAGGACCGGGACAGGTGCCTCTGGGGCCAACGTCCTGACTTTC.

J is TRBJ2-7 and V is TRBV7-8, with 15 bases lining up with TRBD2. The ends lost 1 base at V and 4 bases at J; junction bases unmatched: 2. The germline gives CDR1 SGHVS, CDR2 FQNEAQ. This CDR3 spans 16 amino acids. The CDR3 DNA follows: TGTGCCAGCAGCTTAGGGACTAGCGGGGGGGCTTACGAGCAGTACTTC. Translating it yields CASSLGTSGGAYEQYF.